The rows below give T cell receptor beta chains drawn from one sample of a study of CD8+ T cells in alopecia areata. The protocol was immunoSEQ multiplex PCR, while the TCRdb copy is restricted to in-frame clones and leaves out a portion. Among under 130,000 clones listed, around 84% were seen once. The source material was CD8+ T cells sorted from blood, sampled at approximately week 30, from a patient treated with tofacitinib. These receptors all stem from a human donor with alopecia areata. The CDR3 runs from the conserved cysteine through the conserved F or W. The D gene is left open where the match is weak. Expanded clones are given a class, and other clones once, few, many or no size at all.

j_call | v_call | d_call | clone_size | cdr3_aa | cdr3_nt
TRBJ2-7 | TRBV11-2 | NA | NA | CASSTAANEQYF | TGTGCCAGCAGCACGGCCGCCAACGAGCAGTACTTC
TRBJ2-5 | TRBV5-4 | NA | NA | CASSLTVSPRETQYF | TGTGCCAGCAGCCTGACGGTTTCGCCGAGAGAGACCCAGTACTTC
TRBJ2-7 | TRBV5-1 | NA | NA | CASSLPGETYEQYF | TGCGCCAGCAGCTTGCCCGGGGAAACCTACGAGCAGTACTTC
TRBJ2-1 | TRBV6-5 | NA | NA | CASSYGGNEQFF | TGTGCCAGCAGTTACGGGGGTAATGAGCAGTTCTTC
TRBJ1-4 | TRBV7-9 | TRBD1 | few | CASSESRTGDEKLFF | TGTGCCAGCAGCGAGTCCAGGACAGGGGATGAAAAACTGTTTTTT
TRBJ2-5 | TRBV25-1 | NA | NA | CASSGGGGETQYF | TGTGCCAGCAGTGGGGGGGGCGGAGAGACCCAGTACTTC
TRBJ1-1 | TRBV5-1 | TRBD1 | NA | CASSLVGTANTEAFF | TGCGCCAGCAGCTTGGTAGGGACAGCGAACACTGAAGCTTTCTTT
TRBJ2-7 | TRBV2 | NA | NA | CASRNLMDTYEQYF | TGTGCCAGCAGGAACCTTATGGACACCTACGAGCAGTACTTC
TRBJ2-3 | TRBV27 | NA | NA | CASSFTRDTDTQYF | TGTGCCAGCAGTTTTACGCGAGACACAGATACGCAGTATTTT
TRBJ2-1 | TRBV23-1 | NA | NA | CASSQSYEYNEQFF | TGCGCCAGCAGTCAATCCTACGAATACAATGAGCAGTTCTTC
TRBJ1-5 | TRBV14 | NA | once | CASSQGGNNQPQHF | TGTGCCAGCAGCCAAGGGGGAAATAATCAGCCCCAGCATTTT
TRBJ2-2 | TRBV2 | NA | NA | CASNPGAELFF | TGTGCCAGCAATCCAGGGGCGGAGCTGTTTTTT
TRBJ2-7 | TRBV7-9 | NA | NA | CASSASVGVRDEQYF | TGTGCCAGCAGCGCATCCGTTGGGGTAAGAGACGAGCAGTACTTC
TRBJ1-6 | TRBV14 | NA | few | CASSQDPGPLMNSPLHF | TGTGCCAGCAGCCAAGATCCAGGGCCGCTGATGAATTCACCCCTCCACTTT
TRBJ1-6 | TRBV30 | NA | once | CAWSDSHNSPLHF | TGTGCCTGGAGCGACAGCCACAATTCACCCCTCCACTTT
TRBJ2-7 | TRBV5-6 | TRBD2 | NA | CASSYGSGRSYEQYF | TGTGCCAGCAGCTACGGTAGCGGGAGGTCCTACGAGCAGTACTTC
TRBJ2-7 | TRBV6-1 | TRBD1 | NA | CASSEAPGQAYEQYF | TGTGCCAGCAGTGAGGCGCCGGGACAGGCCTACGAGCAGTACTTC
TRBJ2-5 | TRBV6-5 | TRBD1 | NA | CASSPDRGETQYF | TGTGCCAGCAGTCCCGACAGGGGAGAGACCCAGTACTTC
TRBJ2-7 | TRBV29-1 | NA | NA | CSVEAMDSANPFVEQYF | TGCAGCGTTGAAGCGATGGACAGCGCAAACCCTTTTGTCGAGCAGTACTTC
TRBJ1-2 | TRBV14 | NA | NA | CASSQEFVSNYGYTF | TGTGCCAGCAGCCAAGAGTTTGTATCTAACTATGGCTACACCTTC
TRBJ2-7 | TRBV5-4 | TRBD2 | NA | CATQGLASHEQYF | TGTGCAACCCAGGGACTAGCTAGCCACGAGCAGTACTTC
TRBJ2-3 | TRBV6-6 | NA | NA | CASSPLGVQADTQYF | TGTGCCAGCAGCCCACTTGGGGTTCAGGCAGATACGCAGTATTTT
TRBJ2-1 | TRBV19 | TRBD2 | NA | CASSPGGDYNEQFF | TGTGCCAGTAGCCCGGGGGGGGACTACAATGAGCAGTTCTTC
TRBJ2-7 | TRBV30 | TRBD2 | NA | CAWSVQPGLAGDHEQYF | TGTGCCTGGAGTGTACAACCGGGACTAGCGGGAGATCACGAGCAGTACTTC
TRBJ2-5 | TRBV7-9 | NA | NA | CASSFSGETQYF | TGTGCCAGCAGCTTCTCGGGGGAGACCCAGTACTTC
TRBJ2-7 | TRBV6-1 | NA | NA | CASRVKGTVSYEQYF | TGTGCCAGCAGAGTTAAAGGGACGGTCTCCTACGAGCAGTACTTC
TRBJ2-2 | TRBV7-8 | NA | NA | CASSPRMGNTGELFF | TGTGCCAGCAGCCCTCGGATGGGGAACACCGGGGAGCTGTTTTTT
TRBJ2-7 | TRBV5-4 | NA | once | CASSLWGNEQYF | TGTGCCAGCAGCTTGTGGGGGAACGAGCAGTACTTC
TRBJ2-7 | TRBV7-6 | NA | NA | CASSSTYEQYF | TGTGCCAGCAGTTCTACCTACGAGCAGTACTTC
TRBJ2-7 | TRBV5-1 | NA | few | CASSLGGGGLLYEQYF | TGCGCCAGCAGCTTGGGAGGAGGGGGGCTGCTTTACGAGCAGTACTTC
TRBJ2-7 | TRBV19 | NA | NA | CASSIGQSYEQYF | TGTGCCAGTAGTATAGGACAGAGCTACGAGCAGTACTTC
TRBJ2-3 | TRBV7-9 | NA | NA | CASSLGTRDTQYF | TGTGCCAGCAGCTTAGGGACACGCGATACGCAGTATTTT
TRBJ1-1 | TRBV5-1 | NA | NA | CASSLAGGSTEAFF | TGCGCCAGCAGCTTGGCCGGGGGCAGCACTGAAGCTTTCTTT
TRBJ1-2 | TRBV10-2 | NA | NA | CASRPGRGVWLNGYTF | TGCGCCAGCAGACCGGGACGAGGAGTCTGGTTAAATGGCTACACCTTC
TRBJ2-7 | TRBV7-8 | NA | few | CASSLEGRRDYEQYF | TGTGCCAGCAGCTTAGAGGGTAGGCGGGACTACGAGCAGTACTTC
TRBJ2-7 | TRBV5-4 | TRBD1 | NA | CASSRDSYYEQYF | TGTGCCAGCAGCCGGGACAGTTACTACGAGCAGTACTTC
TRBJ2-7 | TRBV13 | TRBD2 | NA | CASSLRTSGSSYEQYF | TGTGCCAGCAGCTTACGGACTAGCGGTAGCTCCTACGAGCAGTACTTC
TRBJ2-7 | TRBV28 | NA | NA | CASSQNPYEQYF | TGTGCCAGCAGTCAAAATCCCTACGAGCAGTACTTC
TRBJ2-7 | TRBV5-1 | NA | NA | CASSFTPGPAYEQYF | TGCGCCAGCAGCTTTACCCCGGGACCAGCCTACGAGCAGTACTTC
TRBJ2-3 | TRBV4-1 | NA | NA | CASSLRGATSTDTQYF | TGCGCCAGCAGCCTCCGGGGAGCAACTAGCACAGATACGCAGTATTTT
TRBJ2-2 | TRBV10-2 | NA | few | CASIVGVLDTGELFF | TGCGCCAGCATTGTGGGGGTGCTGGACACCGGGGAGCTGTTTTTT
TRBJ2-7 | TRBV27 | NA | NA | CASRQGSYEQYF | TGTGCCAGCAGACAAGGCTCCTACGAGCAGTACTTC
TRBJ2-1 | TRBV9 | NA | once | CASSADISYEQFF | TGTGCCAGCAGCGCGGACATATCGTATGAGCAGTTCTTC
TRBJ2-4 | TRBV7-9 | NA | NA | CASSLGGENIQYF | TGTGCCAGCAGCTTAGGAGGGGAAAACATTCAGTACTTC
TRBJ2-1 | TRBV7-3 | TRBD2 | NA | CASSLFPGREDEQFF | TGTGCCAGCAGCTTATTCCCCGGGAGGGAGGATGAGCAGTTCTTC
TRBJ2-1 | TRBV19 | TRBD2 | few | CASTAGGDYNEQFF | TGTGCCAGCACAGCGGGGGGCGACTACAATGAGCAGTTCTTC